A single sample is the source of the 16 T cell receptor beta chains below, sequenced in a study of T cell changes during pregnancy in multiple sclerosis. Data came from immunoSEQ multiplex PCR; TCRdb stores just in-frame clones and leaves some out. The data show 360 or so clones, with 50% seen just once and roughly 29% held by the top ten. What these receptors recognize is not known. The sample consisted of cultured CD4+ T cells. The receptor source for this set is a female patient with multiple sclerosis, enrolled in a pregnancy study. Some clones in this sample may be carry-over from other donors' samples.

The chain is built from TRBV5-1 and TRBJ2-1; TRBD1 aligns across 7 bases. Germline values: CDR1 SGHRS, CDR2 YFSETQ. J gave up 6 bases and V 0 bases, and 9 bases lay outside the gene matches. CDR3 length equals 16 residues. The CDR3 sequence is CASSLGTRTGVNEQFF. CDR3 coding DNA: TGCGCCAGCAGCTTGGGTACCCGGACAGGAGTCAATGAGCAGTTCTTC.

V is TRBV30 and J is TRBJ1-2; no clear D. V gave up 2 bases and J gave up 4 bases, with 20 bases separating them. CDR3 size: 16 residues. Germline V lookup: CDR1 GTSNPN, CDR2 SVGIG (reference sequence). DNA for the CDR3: TGTGCCTGGAGTTTTCCGTGTTATAGAAAGACCTATGGCTACACCTTC. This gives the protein CAWSFPCYRKTYGYTF.

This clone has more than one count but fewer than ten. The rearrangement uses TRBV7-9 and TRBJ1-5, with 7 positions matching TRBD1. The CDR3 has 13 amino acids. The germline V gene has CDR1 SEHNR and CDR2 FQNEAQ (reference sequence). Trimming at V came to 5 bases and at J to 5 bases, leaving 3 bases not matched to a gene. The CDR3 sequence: CASSRDSHQPQHF. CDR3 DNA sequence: TGTGCCAGCAGCCGGGACAGTCATCAGCCCCAGCATTTT.

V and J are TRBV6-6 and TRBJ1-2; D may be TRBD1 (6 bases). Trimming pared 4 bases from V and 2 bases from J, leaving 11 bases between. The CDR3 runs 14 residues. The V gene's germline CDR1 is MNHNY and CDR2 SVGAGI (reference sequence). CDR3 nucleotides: TGTGCCAGCAGTTGGGGGGCAGGAAACTATGGCTACACCTTC. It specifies CASSWGAGNYGYTF.

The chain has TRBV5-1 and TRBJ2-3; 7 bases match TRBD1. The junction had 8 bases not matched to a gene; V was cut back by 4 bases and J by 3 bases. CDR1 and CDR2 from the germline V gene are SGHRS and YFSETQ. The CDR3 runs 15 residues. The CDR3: CASSGADRLTDTQYF. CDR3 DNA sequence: TGCGCCAGCAGCGGGGCGGACAGGCTTACAGATACGCAGTATTTT.

CDR3 nucleotides: TGTGCCAGCAGCTCGACGGTTAACTATGGCTACACCTTC. Amino acid sequence: CASSSTVNYGYTF. The genes are TRBV5-8 and TRBJ1-2, with D hard to call. Trimming left V 3 bases short and J 1 base short, with 7 bases between. This CDR3 has 13 residues. Germline V lookup: CDR1 SGHTS, CDR2 YDEGEE.

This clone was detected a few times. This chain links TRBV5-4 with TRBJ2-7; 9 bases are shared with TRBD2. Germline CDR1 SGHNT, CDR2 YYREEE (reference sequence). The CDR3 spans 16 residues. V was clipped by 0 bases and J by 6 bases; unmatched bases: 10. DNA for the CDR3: TGTGCCAGCAGCTTGGAATGGGCGGGAGGGCTTCGCGAGCAGTACTTC. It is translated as CASSLEWAGGLREQYF.

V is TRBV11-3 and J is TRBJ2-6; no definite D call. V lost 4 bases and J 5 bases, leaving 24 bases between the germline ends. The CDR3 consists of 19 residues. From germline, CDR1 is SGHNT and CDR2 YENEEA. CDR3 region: CASSWAGDLDKSRANVLTF. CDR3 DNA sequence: TGTGCCAGCAGCTGGGCCGGCGATCTCGACAAAAGTCGGGCCAACGTCCTGACTTTC.

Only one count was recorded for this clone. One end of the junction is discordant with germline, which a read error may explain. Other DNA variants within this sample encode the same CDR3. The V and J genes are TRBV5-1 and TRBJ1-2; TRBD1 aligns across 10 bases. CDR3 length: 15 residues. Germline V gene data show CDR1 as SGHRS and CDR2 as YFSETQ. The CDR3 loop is CASSPGQGITYGYTF. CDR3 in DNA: TGCGCCAGCAGCCCGGGACAGGGGATTACATATGGCTACACCTTT.

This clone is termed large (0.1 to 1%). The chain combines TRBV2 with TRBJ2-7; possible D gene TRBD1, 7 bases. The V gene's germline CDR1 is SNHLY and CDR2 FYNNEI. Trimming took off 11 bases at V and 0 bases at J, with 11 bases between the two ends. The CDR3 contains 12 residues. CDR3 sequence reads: CAAGQSSYEQYF. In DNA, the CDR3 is TGTGCCGCGGGACAGTCCTCCTACGAGCAGTACTTC.

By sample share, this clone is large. CDR3 amino acids: CACRDRAGYGYTF. The CDR3 coding sequence is TGTGCCTGCCGGGACAGGGCGGGCTATGGCTACACCTTC. The V and J genes are TRBV30 and TRBJ1-2; the match to TRBD1 covers 9 bases. The V gene's germline CDR1 is GTSNPN and CDR2 SVGIG (reference sequence). The CDR3 spans 13 residues. Trimming at V came to 6 bases and at J to 4 bases, leaving 6 bases not matched to a gene.

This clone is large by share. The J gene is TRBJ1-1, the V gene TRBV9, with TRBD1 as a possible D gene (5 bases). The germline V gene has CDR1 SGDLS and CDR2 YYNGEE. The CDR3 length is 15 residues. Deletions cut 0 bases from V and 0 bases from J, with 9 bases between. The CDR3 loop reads CASSVAPGLNTEAFF. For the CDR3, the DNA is TGTGCCAGCAGCGTAGCACCAGGGCTGAACACTGAAGCTTTCTTT.

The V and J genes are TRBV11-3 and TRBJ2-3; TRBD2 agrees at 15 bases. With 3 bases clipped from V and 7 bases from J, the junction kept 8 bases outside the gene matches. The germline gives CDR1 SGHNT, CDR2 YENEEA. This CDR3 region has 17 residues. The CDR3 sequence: CASSFSGTSGRSHTQYF. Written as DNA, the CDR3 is TGTGCCAGCAGCTTCTCCGGGACTAGCGGGAGGTCGCATACGCAGTATTTT.

CDR3 region: CASSVAPRVTGAGKLFF. CDR3 bases: TGTGCCAGCAGCGTTGCCCCCAGAGTCACGGGGGCCGGAAAACTGTTTTTT. The chain links TRBV9 to TRBJ1-4, with D possibly being TRBD1 (6 bases). The CDR3 runs to 17 residues. The V and J ends lost 2 bases and 10 bases respectively, with 24 bases between them. CDR1 is SGDLS, CDR2 YYNGEE, per germline.

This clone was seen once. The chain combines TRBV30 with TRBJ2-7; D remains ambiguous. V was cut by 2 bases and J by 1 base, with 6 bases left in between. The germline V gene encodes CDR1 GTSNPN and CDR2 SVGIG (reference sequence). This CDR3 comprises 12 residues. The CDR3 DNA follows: TGTGCCTGGAGTCTGGGGTCCTACGAGCAGTACTTC. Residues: CAWSLGSYEQYF.

Here the CDR3 reads CASSSGTVSKNIQYF. The CDR3 nucleotides are TGTGCCAGCAGTTCCGGGACAGTTTCCAAAAACATTCAGTACTTC. V is TRBV6-6 and J is TRBJ2-4; TRBD1 agrees at 7 bases. The V gene end was trimmed by 4 bases and the J gene end by 2 bases; junction bases not matched to a gene: 5. The germline V gene encodes CDR1 MNHNY and CDR2 SVGAGI (reference sequence). The CDR3 loop spans 15 amino acids.